The 16 T cell receptor beta chains in this list originate from one sample, sequenced in a study of vaccination effects on CD4 cells after COVID-19. No cognate antigen is known for these TCRs. TCRdb keeps only in-frame clones here, not all; method: immunoSEQ multiplex PCR. Seen here are about 51,000 clones, around 76% observed once, and the top ten hold more than 6.5%. Having been cultured for around ten days, the cells underwent CD4+ T cell isolation. The specimen comprised CD4+ T cells from PBMCs cultured without peptide, sampled before COVID-19 vaccination. Receptors originate from a human donor who had a prior SARS-CoV-2 infection.

The chain is built from TRBV6-9 and TRBJ1-5; TRBD1 agrees at 8 bases. With V trimmed by 11 bases and J by 3 bases, 18 bases remained unmatched. The CDR3 extends over 17 amino acids. The germline V gene has CDR1 MNHGY and CDR2 SVAAGI. CDR3 in DNA: TGTGCCGCAGACGCCAGGGGGCTGGTCGCCGACAATCAGCCCCAGCATTTT. This translates into CAADARGLVADNQPQHF.

In DNA form, the CDR3 reads TGTGCCAGCAGAAGACAGGGGGTTTACGAGCAGTACTTC. Translation gives CASRRQGVYEQYF. The chain is built from TRBV6-5 and TRBJ2-7; 9 bases fit TRBD1. The CDR3 totals 13 residues. CDR1 is MNHEY, CDR2 SVGAGI, per germline. V lost 6 bases to trimming and J lost 4 bases; unmatched junction nucleotides: 4.

CDR3 coding DNA: TGTGCCAGCTCAAAGACTAGCGGGGGGACTAACACCGGGGAGCTGTTTTTT. Amino acid sequence: CASSKTSGGTNTGELFF. The V call is TRBV18, the J call TRBJ2-2, with TRBD2 matching 13 bases. CDR3 size: 17 residues. Germline trimming cut 5 bases from V and 2 bases from J; bases unmatched to any gene: 5. The V gene's germline CDR1 is KGHSH and CDR2 LQKENI.

V usage is TRBV5-4 and J usage is TRBJ2-3, with 10 bases that match TRBD1. The V and J ends lost 3 bases and 0 bases, in that order; junction bases with no gene match: 7. This CDR3 has 17 amino acids. CDR1 and CDR2 (germline): SGHNT, YYREEE (reference sequence). The CDR3 DNA reads TGTGCCAGCAGCTACCGGACAGGGGGGACTAGCACAGATACGCAGTATTTT. Amino acid sequence: CASSYRTGGTSTDTQYF.

This clone has more than one count but fewer than ten. The junction shows a germline mismatch at one end, possibly a read error. V is TRBV7-7 and J is TRBJ2-2, with 7 bases fitting TRBD2. This CDR3 region has 15 residues. Germline assignment: CDR1 SSHAT and CDR2 FNYEAQ (reference sequence). CDR3 DNA sequence: TGTGCTAGCAGCTTATCTAGCGGAAACACCGGGGAGCTGTTTTTT. As protein: CASSLSSGNTGELFF.

This clone was counted between two and nine times. This chain connects TRBV2 to TRBJ1-2; the match to TRBD1 covers 12 bases. Per the germline V gene, CDR1 is SNHLY and CDR2 is FYNNEI. Unmatched junction bases numbered 3, after V lost 0 bases and J lost 1 base. The CDR3 sequence is 17 residues long. The CDR3 loop is CASSEARDRGLNYGYTF. DNA of the CDR3: TGTGCCAGCAGTGAAGCCCGGGACAGGGGGCTTAACTATGGCTACACCTTC.

The chain carries TRBV7-2 and TRBJ1-2; TRBD1 might be the D (5 bases). Germline CDR1 SGHTA, CDR2 FQGNSA. There are 16 residues in the CDR3. Trimming shortened V by 2 bases and J by 5 bases, and 18 bases separated the two germline ends. The CDR3 protein is CASSLQGARSGYGYTF. The CDR3 DNA reads TGTGCCAGCAGCTTACAAGGGGCTCGGAGCGGGTATGGCTACACCTTC.

The chain combines TRBV9 with TRBJ2-6, with TRBD1 as a possible D gene (5 bases). CDR3 size: 16 residues. The V gene's germline CDR1 is SGDLS and CDR2 YYNGEE. V lost 0 bases to trimming and J lost 4 bases, with 11 bases between them. DNA of the CDR3: TGTGCCAGCAGCGTAGCCGGACATTCCGGGGCCAACGTCCTGACTTTC. Residues: CASSVAGHSGANVLTF.

This clone was seen a few times. The chain employs TRBV4-2 and TRBJ2-3; TRBD2 agrees at 11 bases. The V gene's germline CDR1 is LGHNA and CDR2 YNFKEQ. The CDR3 loop spans 16 amino acids. V lost 8 bases, J lost 0 bases, and 7 bases stayed unmatched. The CDR3 is CASGSGTSGSTDTQYF. The CDR3 DNA is TGTGCCAGCGGGTCCGGGACTAGCGGTAGCACAGATACGCAGTATTTT.

The chain is built from TRBV2 and TRBJ1-4, with D maybe TRBD1 (5 bases). The ends were cut back, 6 bases at V and 9 bases at J, with 14 bases in the middle. The CDR3 runs to 13 residues. Germline CDR1 SNHLY, CDR2 FYNNEI. CDR3: CASSRDERKKLFF. The CDR3 coding sequence is TGTGCCAGCAGCCGGGACGAACGTAAAAAACTGTTTTTT.

V and J are TRBV13 and TRBJ2-1; TRBD2 agrees at 8 bases. Unmatched junction bases numbered 11, after V lost 4 bases and J lost 6 bases. CDR1 PRHDT and CDR2 FYEKMQ come from the germline V gene (reference sequence). The CDR3 loop spans 16 amino acids. This chain's CDR3 is CASSSRLAGPGNEQFF. CDR3 nucleotide sequence: TGTGCCAGCAGCTCGAGGCTAGCGGGTCCGGGCAATGAGCAGTTCTTC.

The V call is TRBV4-3, the J call TRBJ2-1, with 10 bases lining up with TRBD2. Looked up from germline, CDR1 is LGHNA and CDR2 is YSLEER. V shed 4 bases and J 9 bases; nucleotides not matched to a gene: 12. This CDR3 contains 16 residues. CDR3 sequence: CASSPRWPSGSSEQFF. CDR3 bases: TGCGCCAGCAGCCCGAGATGGCCTAGCGGGAGTAGTGAGCAGTTCTTC.

This chain joins TRBV6-4 and TRBJ1-5; 11 bases are a match to TRBD1. V lost 0 bases to trimming and J lost 0 bases; unmatched junction nucleotides: 7. The CDR3 runs to 19 residues. The germline V gene encodes CDR1 MRHNA and CDR2 SNTAGT. The CDR3 nucleotides read TGTGCCAGCAGTGACTCGAAGGACAGGGGGCGAGTTAGCAATCAGCCCCAGCATTTT. It specifies CASSDSKDRGRVSNQPQHF.

The genes are TRBV7-3 and TRBJ2-5; a possible D gene is TRBD2 (6 bases). Germline CDR1 is SGHTA and CDR2 is FQGTGA. With 4 bases removed from V and 5 bases from J, the gap between germline ends came to 11 bases. The CDR3 loop spans 13 amino acids. CDR3 coding DNA: TGTGCCAGCAGCTCCGGGGGAAGGGAGACCCAGTACTTC. It specifies CASSSGGRETQYF.

This chain connects TRBV27 to TRBJ2-2, with D possibly matching TRBD2 (6 bases). Germline CDR1 reads MNHEY; CDR2 reads SMNVEV (reference sequence). The CDR3 length is 13 residues. V was pared by 5 bases and J by 7 bases, with 11 bases between. CDR3 sequence (DNA): TGTGCCAGCAGTCCCCACGGGGGCGGGGAGCTGTTTTTT. Encoded protein: CASSPHGGGELFF.

V usage is TRBV7-3 and J usage is TRBJ2-5, with D perhaps TRBD2 (6 bases). The length of the CDR3 is 13 residues. The V end was cut by 4 bases, the J end by 2 bases, with 8 bases between. From germline, CDR1 is SGHTA and CDR2 FQGTGA. This CDR3 reads CASSWDFQETQYF. For the CDR3, the DNA is TGTGCCAGCAGCTGGGACTTTCAAGAGACCCAGTACTTC.